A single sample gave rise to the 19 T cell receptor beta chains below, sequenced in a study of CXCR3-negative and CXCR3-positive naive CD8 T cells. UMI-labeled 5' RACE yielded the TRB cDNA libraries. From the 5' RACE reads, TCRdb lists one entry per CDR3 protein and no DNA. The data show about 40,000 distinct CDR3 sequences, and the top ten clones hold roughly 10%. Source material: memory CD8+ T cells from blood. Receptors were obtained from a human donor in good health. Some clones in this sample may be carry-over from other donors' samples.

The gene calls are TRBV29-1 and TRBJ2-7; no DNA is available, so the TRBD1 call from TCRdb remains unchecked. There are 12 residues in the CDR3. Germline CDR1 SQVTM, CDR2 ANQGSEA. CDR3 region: CSVRDSSYEQYF.

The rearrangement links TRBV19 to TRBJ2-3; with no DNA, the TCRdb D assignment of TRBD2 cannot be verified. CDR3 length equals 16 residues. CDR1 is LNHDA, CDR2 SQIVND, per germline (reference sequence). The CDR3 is CASSNSGWGQLDTQYF. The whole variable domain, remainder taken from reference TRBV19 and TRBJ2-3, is DGGITQSPKYLFRKEGQNVTLSCEQNLNHDAMYWYRQDPGQGLRLIYYSQIVNDFQKGDIAEGYSVSREKKESFPLTVTSAQKNPTAFYLCASSNSGWGQLDTQYFGPGTRLTVL.

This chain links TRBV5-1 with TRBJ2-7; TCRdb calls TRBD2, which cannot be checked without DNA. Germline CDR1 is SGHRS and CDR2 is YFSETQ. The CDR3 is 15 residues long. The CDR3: CASSSPGHLLGEQYF.

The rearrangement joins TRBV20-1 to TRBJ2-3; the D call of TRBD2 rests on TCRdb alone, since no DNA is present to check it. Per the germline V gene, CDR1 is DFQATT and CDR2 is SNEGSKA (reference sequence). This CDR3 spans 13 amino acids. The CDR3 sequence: CSASAGGTDTQYF.

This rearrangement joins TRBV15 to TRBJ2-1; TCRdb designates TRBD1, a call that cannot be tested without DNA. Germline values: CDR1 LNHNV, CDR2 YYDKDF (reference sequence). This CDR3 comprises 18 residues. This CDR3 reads CATSRGDAGTGIYNEQFF.

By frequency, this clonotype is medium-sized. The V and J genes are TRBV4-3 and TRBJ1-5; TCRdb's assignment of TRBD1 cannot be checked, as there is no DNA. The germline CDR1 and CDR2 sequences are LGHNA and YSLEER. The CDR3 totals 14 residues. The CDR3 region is CASSQSSGNQPQHF.

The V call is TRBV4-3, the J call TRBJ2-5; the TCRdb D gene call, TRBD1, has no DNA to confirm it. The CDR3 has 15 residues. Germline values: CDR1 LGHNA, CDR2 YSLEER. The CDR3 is CASSQAWGGAETQYF.

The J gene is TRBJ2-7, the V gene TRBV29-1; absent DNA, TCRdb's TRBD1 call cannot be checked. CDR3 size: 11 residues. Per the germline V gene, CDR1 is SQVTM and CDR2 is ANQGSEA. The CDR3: CSVVWGDEQYF.

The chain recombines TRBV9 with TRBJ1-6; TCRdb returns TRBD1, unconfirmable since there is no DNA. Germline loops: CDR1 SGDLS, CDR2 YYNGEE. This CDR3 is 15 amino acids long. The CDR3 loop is CASSLLRDDNSPLHF.

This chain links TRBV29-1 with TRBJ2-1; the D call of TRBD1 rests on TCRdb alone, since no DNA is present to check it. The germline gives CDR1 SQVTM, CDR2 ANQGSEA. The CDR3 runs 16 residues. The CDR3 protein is CSVEPSGQGSYNEQFF.

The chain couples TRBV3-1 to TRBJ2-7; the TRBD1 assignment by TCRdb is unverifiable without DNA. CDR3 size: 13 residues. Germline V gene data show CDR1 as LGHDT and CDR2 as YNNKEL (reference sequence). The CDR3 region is CASSLPGGREQYF.

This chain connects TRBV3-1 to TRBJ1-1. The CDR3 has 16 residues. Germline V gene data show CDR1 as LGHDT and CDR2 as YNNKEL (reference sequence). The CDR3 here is CASRHGRASLNTEAFF.

The CDR3 spells CASSDLEGGPSLAGELFF. This chain connects TRBV6-4 to TRBJ2-2; checking the TCRdb D call of TRBD1 is not possible without DNA. This CDR3 contains 18 residues. CDR1 and CDR2 (germline): MRHNA, SNTAGT.

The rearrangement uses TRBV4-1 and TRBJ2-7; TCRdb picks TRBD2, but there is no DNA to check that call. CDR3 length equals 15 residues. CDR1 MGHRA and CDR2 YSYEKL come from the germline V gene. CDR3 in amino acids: CASSQDPGGAGEQYF.

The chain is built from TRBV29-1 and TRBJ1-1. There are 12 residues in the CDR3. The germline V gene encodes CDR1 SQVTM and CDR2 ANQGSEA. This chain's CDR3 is CSLWTTETEAFF.

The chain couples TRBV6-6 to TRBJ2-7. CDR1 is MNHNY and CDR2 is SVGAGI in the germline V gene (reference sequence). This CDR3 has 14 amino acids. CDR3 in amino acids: CASSFSRWGSEQYF.

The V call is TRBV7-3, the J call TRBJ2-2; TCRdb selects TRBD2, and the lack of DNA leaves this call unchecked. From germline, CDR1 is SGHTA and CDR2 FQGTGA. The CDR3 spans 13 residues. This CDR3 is CASSLIGSGELFF.

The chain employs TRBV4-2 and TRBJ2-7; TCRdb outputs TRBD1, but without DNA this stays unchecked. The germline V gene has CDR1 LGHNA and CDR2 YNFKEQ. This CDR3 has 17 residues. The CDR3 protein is CASSQDPDRGRLDEQYF.

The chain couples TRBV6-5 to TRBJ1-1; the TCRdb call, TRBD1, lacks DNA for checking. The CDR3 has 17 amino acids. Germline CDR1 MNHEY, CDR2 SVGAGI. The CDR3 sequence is CASSYTIQGLVDTEAFF.